The present TCR beta chain was sequenced within a study of cytomegalovirus exposure and HLA in healthy donors. The table came from immunoSEQ multiplex PCR; TCRdb's copy has only in-frame clones and leaves some out. The sample carries 280,000 or so clones, approximately 90% recorded once. The CDR3 covers 15 residues. Germline lookup yields CDR1 SNHLY and CDR2 FYNNEI. Trimming removed 3 bases from V and 8 bases from J, with 17 bases in between. From the roughly 120-subject validation cohort, which was separate from the roughly 690-subject first cohort, the donors were drawn. This sequence was found in a woman between 18 and 30 years old in good health and CMV-seronegative. J is TRBJ2-1 and V is TRBV2, with a tentative D call TRBD2 (5 bases). Sequencing was performed on PBMCs. CDR3 sequence reads: CASSERDRVRDEQFF. In DNA, the CDR3 is TGTGCCAGCAGTGAGAGAGACCGGGTGAGGGATGAGCAGTTCTTC.